This entry lists 26 T cell receptor beta chains sequenced from one sample in a study of blood T cells in healthy people across ages. For the second PCR, which ran for roughly 7 to 11 cycles, a sample-barcoded 5' primer and a J-beta primer mix were used. TCRdb fed the 5' RACE reads into MiXCR, producing one record per CDR3 protein. The data hold about 780,000 distinct CDR3 sequences, with around half observed a single time. Sequenced: blood. The receptors here all came from an elderly man in good health.

The rearrangement joins TRBV27 to TRBJ2-7; no clear D gene. CDR1 MNHEY and CDR2 SMNVEV come from the germline V gene (reference sequence). V dropped 6 bases and J dropped 5 bases, with 11 bases sitting between them. The length of the CDR3 is 12 residues. CDR3 sequence reads: CASRTSGNEQYF. The CDR3 DNA reads TGTGCCAGCAGGACGTCCGGTAACGAGCAGTACTTC.

The V gene is TRBV2, the J gene TRBJ2-1; no definite D call. V lost 6 bases, J lost 0 bases, and 9 bases lay in between. The CDR3 extends over 14 amino acids. Germline V gene lookup returns CDR1 SNHLY and CDR2 FYNNEI. CDR3 sequence reads: CASSQSNSYNEQFF. CDR3 bases: TGTGCCAGCAGCCAGAGCAACTCCTACAATGAGCAGTTCTTC.

This clonotype was counted only a few times. The CDR3 nucleotides read TGCAGTGCTAGAGAAAATTTGGCGGGAGGTACCCTACGAAGGCAGTACTTC. Its protein product is CSARENLAGGTLRRQYF. The chain couples TRBV20-1 to TRBJ2-7, with 8 bases lining up with TRBD2. In germline, CDR1 is DFQATT, CDR2 SNEGSKA (reference sequence). J gave up 9 bases and V 0 bases, and 19 bases lay outside the gene matches. This CDR3 has 17 residues.

This clonotype was counted a few times. This chain links TRBV5-1 with TRBJ2-4; 8 bases agree with TRBD1. CDR3 length: 15 residues. The ends lost 3 bases at V and 6 bases at J; junction bases unmatched: 8. The germline gives CDR1 SGHRS, CDR2 YFSETQ. The CDR3 nucleotides are TGCGCCAGCAGCTCGACAGGGGACCCGGTAAACATTCAGTACTTC. Translated: CASSSTGDPVNIQYF.

The rearrangement links TRBV5-1 to TRBJ2-1, with 7 bases matching TRBD1. Germline CDR1 reads SGHRS; CDR2 reads YFSETQ. The CDR3 length is 14 residues. Unmatched junction bases numbered 3, after V lost 0 bases and J lost 6 bases. As DNA, the CDR3 is TGCGCCAGCAGCTTGGCGACAGGGTTCAATGAGCAGTTCTTC. It is translated as CASSLATGFNEQFF.

On this clonotype itself: One junction end does not reproduce the germline sequence, and a read error may be involved. The DNA of the CDR3 is TGCAGTGCTAGTGCCGGGACGGGAGTTGGAGATACGCGGTATTTT. Its translation: CSASAGTGVGDTRYF. The J gene is TRBJ2-3, the V gene TRBV20-1, with D possibly matching TRBD2 (6 bases). The CDR3 has 15 amino acids. Germline values: CDR1 DFQATT, CDR2 SNEGSKA (reference sequence).

This chain joins TRBV20-1 and TRBJ1-2, with 8 bases lining up with TRBD1. In germline, CDR1 is DFQATT, CDR2 SNEGSKA (reference sequence). Losses at the gene ends were 5 bases for V and 4 bases for J; bases not matched to a gene: 6. This CDR3 contains 13 residues. CDR3 nucleotide sequence: TGCAGTGCTCAATCGGACAGGGTCTATGGCTACACCTTC. It encodes CSAQSDRVYGYTF.

The rearrangement uses TRBV9 and TRBJ2-3; 8 bases map to TRBD2. The CDR3 contains 16 residues. The ends lost 0 bases at V and 2 bases at J; junction bases unmatched: 5. CDR1 is SGDLS and CDR2 is YYNGEE in the germline V gene. The CDR3 loop reads CASSVDSSGPTDTQYF. CDR3 DNA sequence: TGTGCCAGCAGCGTAGATTCTAGCGGGCCCACAGATACGCAGTATTTT.

This clonotype occurred a few times. CDR3 loop: CASSQGAVGGYTF. DNA of the CDR3: TGTGCCAGCAGCCAAGGTGCTGTGGGCGGCTACACCTTC. This chain joins TRBV3-1 and TRBJ1-2; D not certain. Looked up from germline, CDR1 is LGHDT and CDR2 is YNNKEL (reference sequence). This CDR3 is built from 13 residues. Trimming cost V 1 base and J 8 bases, with 11 bases left between them.

This clonotype showed up just a few times. V and J are TRBV7-2 and TRBJ1-2; D may be TRBD1 (5 bases). V was trimmed by 5 bases and J by 8 bases, leaving 18 bases between them. The CDR3 is 14 amino acids. Germline V gives CDR1 SGHTA, CDR2 FQGNSA. The DNA for the CDR3 is TGTGCCAGCAGCAACCCCCGGGACGATAAGGGCTACACCTTC. This translates into CASSNPRDDKGYTF.

A few counts support this clonotype. V usage is TRBV6-1 and J usage is TRBJ2-1; tentatively, D is TRBD2 (6 bases). The V end lost 6 bases, the J end lost 6 bases, and 24 bases lay between the germline ends. The CDR3 spans 17 residues. Germline CDR1 MNHNS, CDR2 SASEGT. CDR3 sequence (DNA): TGTGCCAGCAGCTTCACAGCGGAGGGGAGTCATCTCAATGAGCAGTTCTTC. It specifies CASSFTAEGSHLNEQFF.

The V call is TRBV5-1, the J call TRBJ2-7, with D uncertain. The CDR3 extends over 11 amino acids. V lost 2 bases and J 6 bases, leaving 6 bases between the germline ends. Per the germline V gene, CDR1 is SGHRS and CDR2 is YFSETQ. CDR3 in amino acids: CASSFGTEQYF. The CDR3 region has the DNA TGCGCCAGCAGCTTCGGAACCGAGCAGTACTTC.

This chain joins TRBV9 and TRBJ2-5; possible D gene TRBD2, 6 bases. The length of the CDR3 is 16 residues. V shed 2 bases and J shed 2 bases, with 16 bases lying between them. The germline V gene encodes CDR1 SGDLS and CDR2 YYNGEE. CDR3 loop: CASSVAGFGTQETQYF. The CDR3 DNA is TGTGCCAGCAGCGTGGCGGGGTTTGGGACGCAAGAGACCCAGTACTTC.

CDR3 amino acids: CASSQGRGRADTQYF. The CDR3 DNA reads TGCGCCAGCAGCCAAGGCAGGGGGCGCGCAGATACGCAGTATTTT. V is TRBV4-3 and J is TRBJ2-3, with 8 bases lining up with TRBD1. CDR1 LGHNA and CDR2 YSLEER come from the germline V gene. CDR3 size: 15 residues. V shed 1 base and J 4 bases; nucleotides not matched to a gene: 4.

This clonotype showed up just a few times. The chain has TRBV10-1 and TRBJ2-7; possible D gene TRBD1, 6 bases. CDR1 is WNHNN, CDR2 SYGVQD, per germline (reference sequence). V shed 8 bases and J shed 0 bases, with 14 bases lying between them. CDR3 length: 14 amino acids. CDR3 residues: CASGRQVISYEQYF. CDR3 sequence (DNA): TGCGCCAGCGGGAGACAGGTTATCTCCTACGAGCAGTACTTC.

This clonotype was detected once. The chain has TRBV7-2 and TRBJ2-5, with D uncertain. Trimming shortened V by 7 bases and J by 5 bases, and 26 bases separated the two germline ends. The CDR3 covers 17 residues. CDR1 and CDR2 from the germline V gene are SGHTA and FQGNSA. CDR3 loop: CASTTSSSPINRETQYF. In DNA, the CDR3 is TGTGCCAGCACCACGTCATCGTCCCCAATTAATAGGGAGACCCAGTACTTC.

This chain links TRBV9 with TRBJ2-7; tentative D call: TRBD2 (7 bases). The germline V and J ends were trimmed by 4 bases and 0 bases, with 14 bases remaining between them. The germline gives CDR1 SGDLS, CDR2 YYNGEE. This CDR3 spans 15 amino acids. This CDR3 is CASSQGGGPSYEQYF. The DNA for the CDR3 is TGTGCCAGCAGCCAGGGAGGGGGACCCTCCTACGAGCAGTACTTC.

The rearrangement uses TRBV7-2 and TRBJ2-5; D is ambiguous. The CDR3 is 14 residues long. Trimming took 0 bases from V and 5 from J, leaving 10 bases between them. Germline V lookup: CDR1 SGHTA, CDR2 FQGNSA. The CDR3: CASSLAFQPETQYF. The CDR3, as DNA: TGTGCCAGCAGCTTAGCTTTCCAGCCGGAGACCCAGTACTTC.

The rearrangement joins TRBV28 to TRBJ2-4; 9 nucleotides align to TRBD1. J gave up 0 bases and V 5 bases, and 5 bases lay outside the gene matches. CDR1 is MDHEN, CDR2 SYDVKM, per germline. The CDR3 covers 16 residues. This CDR3 reads CASSRPGQGAKNIQYF. The CDR3 region has the DNA TGTGCCAGCAGTCGACCGGGACAGGGAGCCAAAAACATTCAGTACTTC.

With respect to this clonotype: This may be a read error, as it is one base from a much larger clone. The V gene is TRBV2, the J gene TRBJ2-1; 10 nucleotides agree with TRBD2. With V trimmed by 6 bases and J by 2 bases, 4 bases remained unmatched. The CDR3 sequence is 15 residues long. The germline CDR1 and CDR2 sequences are SNHLY and FYNNEI. CDR3 amino acids: CASRPGTSAYNEQFF. CDR3 nucleotides: TGTGCCAGCAGGCCCGGGACTAGCGCCTACAATGAGCAGTTCTTC.

Comment on this clonotype: A clone one base away is much larger, so this may be a read error. This rearrangement joins TRBV24-1 to TRBJ2-1; 7 bases match TRBD2. Trimming cost V 0 bases and J 6 bases; bases outside gene matches: 7. Germline V gene data show CDR1 as KGHDR and CDR2 as SFDVKD. The CDR3 spans 16 residues. The CDR3 spells CATSDLGRAGFNEQFF. DNA of the CDR3: TGTGCCACCAGTGATTTGGGACGAGCGGGGTTCAATGAGCAGTTCTTC.

CDR3 residues: CASSPRTGADDTQYF. CDR3 DNA sequence: TGTGCCAGCTCACCTAGGACAGGGGCGGACGATACGCAGTATTTT. The V and J genes are TRBV18 and TRBJ2-3; TRBD1 agrees at 9 bases. This CDR3 is 15 amino acids long. V gave up 3 bases and J gave up 6 bases; unmatched junction bases: 7. In germline, CDR1 is KGHSH, CDR2 LQKENI.

V usage is TRBV7-2 and J usage is TRBJ2-5; D may correspond to TRBD1 or TRBD2 (5 bases each). Gene TRBJ2-7 matches the end of the DNA better, so the J call may be wrong. CDR1 SGHTA and CDR2 FQGNSA come from the germline V gene. The CDR3 is 15 amino acids. Written as DNA, the CDR3 is TGTGCCAGCAGCCCTCGGGGCAGGGACCTCTCCGAGCAGTACTTC. This translates into CASSPRGRDLSEQYF.

The chain joins TRBV9 to TRBJ2-5; tentatively, D is TRBD2 (5 bases). Per germline, CDR1 SGDLS and CDR2 YYNGEE. The CDR3 has 15 amino acids. Trimming removed 0 bases from V and 5 bases from J, with 14 bases in between. CDR3 protein: CASSVAHGGGETQYF. The CDR3 nucleotides are TGTGCCAGCAGCGTAGCTCATGGTGGCGGGGAGACCCAGTACTTC. Combining the CDR3 with reference TRBV9 and TRBJ2-5 gives the whole variable domain DSGVTQTPKHLITATGQRVTLRCSPRSGDLSVYWYQQSLDQGLQFLIQYYNGEERAKGNILERFSAQQFPDLHSELNLSSLELGDSALYFCASSVAHGGGETQYFGPGTRLLVL.

This clonotype showed up many times. This chain uses TRBV19 with TRBJ2-2; 7 bases match TRBD2. CDR1 LNHDA and CDR2 SQIVND come from the germline V gene (reference sequence). V lost 6 bases and J lost 2; bases outside the gene matches: 6. This CDR3 is built from 15 residues. In DNA, the CDR3 is TGTGCCAGTAGGGAAGCGGGGCTAAACACCGGGGAGCTGTTTTTT. Translating gives CASREAGLNTGELFF.

In this sample, this clonotype turned up a few times. The chain combines TRBV6-2 or TRBV6-3 with TRBJ2-6; D not certain. There are 17 residues in the CDR3. Germline V gene data show CDR1 as MNHEY and CDR2 as SVGEGT. Trimming cost V 10 bases and J 1 base, with 20 bases left between them. The CDR3, as DNA: TGTGCCACCACGAGTCATCTAGGTACTTCTGGGGCCAACGTCCTGACTTTC. Its protein is CATTSHLGTSGANVLTF.